This T cell receptor beta chain came from a study of human T cells and chemical hapten exposure (dated by TCRdb to the early 2020s). About the study as a whole: For sensitization, 2% DPC in acetone was applied to a 2 cm by 2 cm area of upper inner arm skin. Patch testing on the upper back used Finn chambers containing 0.01% DPC, with scoring done after 6 days according to International Contact Dermatitis Research Group standards. Most of the patients in the cohort were female, and the cohort covered alopecia areata with under or over 50% scalp involvement, alopecia totalis and alopecia universalis. Libraries were pooled for sequencing, and variation in per-sample TCR yields was attributed mainly to small differences in library volumes within the pool. This study followed changes in the peripheral blood TCR repertoire in vivo during primary and secondary sensitization of alopecia patients to the hapten diphenylcyclopropenone (DPC). Patient blood was sampled pre-sensitization (week 0) and at 2, 6 and about 24 weeks after DPC sensitization. Blood for TCR sequencing was provided by twenty-nine alopecia patients at one to four time points (pre-sensitization, 2, 6 and 24 weeks). Throughout the study period of around 25 weeks, patients also received therapeutic DPC doses to the scalp every week. General study outcomes and caveats: Expanded TCRs formed significantly more large CDR3 similarity clusters than pre-sensitization or healthy control sets, consistent with antigen-driven responses. Alopecia, a presumed autoimmune disease, was present in all patients, so the immune response of the patients might differ from that of healthy individuals. After repeated subsampling, the strength of the expansion versus patch-test correlation and the threshold at which it became significant changed. The number of PT1 expanded TCRs positively correlated with patch test score, significant at thresholds 8, 16 and 32 but not 4. DPC sensitization did not change the number of TCRs with a frequency above 1 in 1000, and there was no evidence of changes in global repertoire structure.

The label giving this sample's time point can be read as: patch test 1, 2 weeks after DPC sensitization. The sample's treatment or condition label is to be understood as: therapeutic diphenylcyclopropenone sensitization with weekly scalp DPC. At every patch-test visit, the blood draw took place before the patch test was put on. Eligible patients were aged 18 to 70, diagnosed with alopecia, deemed suitable for DPC therapy, and excluded if pregnant. Total RNA was extracted from unfractionated whole blood that had been collected in Tempus Blood RNA tubes. V lost 4 bases and J lost 7 bases; the stretch between them is 10 bases long. The CDR3 goes from the cysteine to the phenylalanine over 13 residues. CDR3 DNA only is kept here, 39 bases in frame from base 1. CDR1 MNHEY and CDR2 SVGAGI are derived from the germline V gene. To prepare the library, RACE was applied. TCRdb records NextSeq 500 as the sequencer. During library preparation, unique molecular identifiers were attached to individual cDNA molecules so that TCRs could be counted in a quantitative, reproducible way. For every blood RNA sample, sequencing covered both the TCR alpha and TCR beta chains. The authors processed their data as follows. A median of approximately 100,000 TCRs per sample was observed, with a range of about 23,224 to 690,600. V, J and CDR3 annotation of the TCR reads was carried out using the Decombinator software suite. To make PS versus PT1 abundance plots, every sample was subsampled to the same number of TCRs (28,000). Expanded TCRs were defined as absent before sensitization and observed at least eight times at the 2-week time point. Clones were called with MiXCR by TCRdb after fastp trimmed the public reads at Q25, and only in-frame beta chains were retained. Every CDR3 protein is listed once, alongside the most common genes and DNA of its rows. These V and J calls rely on TCRdb rather than the paper's analysis. This sample lists around 110,000 distinct CDR3 sequences; around an eighth were detected once. More than 1.3% of the sample is in the top ten clones.

This clonotype was observed many times. Its antigen remains unidentified. No much larger clone exists at a distance of one base, and base qualities are not known. The clonotype was recovered from a woman aged 45-59 years with alopecia areata. Some clones in this sample may be carry-over from other donors' samples. The chain uses TRBV6-5 and TRBJ1-4; confidence is insufficient to name the D gene. The starting material was whole blood, obtained in connection with sensitization to the hapten diphenylcyclopropenone (DPC). The CDR3 amino acid sequence is: CASSFRHGEKLFF. The nucleotide sequence is given as TGTGCCAGCAGTTTCCGACATGGTGAAAAACTGTTTTTT.